This T cell receptor beta chain stems from a study of graft-versus-host responses after intestinal transplantation. Study context: Anti-thymocyte globulin was used for induction in all recipients, who then took tacrolimus and steroids for around 3 years. Overall study findings and caveats: GvH clones were found in recipient marrow; some appeared first in ileum or blood.

In this sample, this clone turned up once. Its specificity is not known. Assay: immunoSEQ multiplex PCR; the TCRdb copy retains only in-frame clones and omits some. The data show some 92,000 clones, roughly 90% seen once. This CDR3 spans 16 amino acids. V shed 5 bases, J shed 6 bases, and the junction held 10 bases outside the gene matches. In germline, CDR1 is SGHAT, CDR2 FQNNGV. The clonotype originates from a human donor who received an intestinal transplant. The specimen comprised unstimulated CD4+ T cells sorted from spleen or lymph node cells, sampled before intestinal transplant. V and J are TRBV11-2 and TRBJ1-5; 10 bases line up with TRBD1. The CDR3 DNA is TGTGCCAGCAGCCCCACCCTCGGGACAGGGGTTCAGCCCCAGCATTTT. This gives the protein CASSPTLGTGVQPQHF.